This entry features one T cell receptor beta chain sequence. This specimen belongs to a study of T cell responses to AZD1222 COVID-19 vaccine. The data were produced by immunoSEQ multiplex PCR, yet TCRdb's version contains in-frame clones alone and is incomplete. The sample yields fewer than 200,000 clones, just over 90% seen once. This CDR3 has 14 amino acids. The V end lost 5 bases, the J end lost 4 bases, and 14 bases lay between the germline ends. CDR1 and CDR2 (germline): MNHEY, SMNVEV (reference sequence). Sample: peripheral blood, taken on day 0 of MenACWY control vaccination. This clonotype originated in an adult in good health. This chain uses TRBV27 with TRBJ1-2; D is unclear. The CDR3 region has the DNA TGTGCCAGCAGTCCTATAGATCAGTTCTATGGCTACACCTTC. It codes for CASSPIDQFYGYTF.